The 23 T cell receptor beta chains listed next were all sequenced from one sample in a study of blood T cell repertoires in COVID-19 (dated by TCRdb to 2020 to 2021). Libraries came from the immunoSEQ multiplex PCR assay. Not all clones reach the TCRdb copy of this immuneACCESS table, which keeps in-frame sequences only. Checked studies attribute under half of the gap to unresolved V genes and leave the rest unexplained. Recorded for this sample are 200,000 to 300,000 clones; nearly 90% of them occurred a single time. The ten largest clones take up about 0.7% of the sample. Source material: peripheral blood. The receptors were sampled from a human donor in a cohort sampled during active COVID-19.

This clone was picked up one time. V is TRBV14 and J is TRBJ1-2; TRBD1 might be the D (5 bases). The V end lost 3 bases, the J end lost 4 bases, and 12 bases lay between the germline ends. CDR1 and CDR2 from the germline V gene are SGHDN and FVKESK. The CDR3 spans 14 residues. For the CDR3, the DNA is TGTGCCAGCAGCCAGGGGCAGGCCACCTATGGCTACACCTTC. Translation: CASSQGQATYGYTF. Together with reference TRBV14 and TRBJ1-2, the CDR3 gives the full variable domain: EAGVTQFPSHSVIEKGQTVTLRCDPISGHDNLYWYRRVMGKEIKFLLHFVKESKQDESGMPNNRFLAERTGGTYSTLKVQPAELEDSGVYFCASSQGQATYGYTFGSGTRLTVV.

The genes are TRBV27 and TRBJ1-4; D is undetermined. CDR1 and CDR2 (germline): MNHEY, SMNVEV (reference sequence). CDR3 length: 16 amino acids. V was trimmed by 0 bases and J by 2 bases, leaving 10 bases between them. In DNA form, the CDR3 reads TGTGCCAGCAGTTTATCTGGTTTCGGGACTAATGAAAAACTGTTTTTT. Translated: CASSLSGFGTNEKLFF.

The chain couples TRBV30 to TRBJ2-7, with TRBD2 matching over 10 bases. CDR1 GTSNPN and CDR2 SVGIG come from the germline V gene (reference sequence). Unmatched junction bases numbered 5, after V lost 3 bases and J lost 3 bases. The CDR3 length is 14 residues. This CDR3 is CAWSLTSGYYEQYF. CDR3 in DNA: TGTGCCTGGAGCTTGACTAGCGGGTACTACGAGCAGTACTTC.

The chain links TRBV6-5 to TRBJ2-2, with D tentatively TRBD1 (5 bases). Trimming removed 4 bases at V and 5 bases at J, with 11 bases between. CDR1 and CDR2 from the germline V gene are MNHEY and SVGAGI. The CDR3 totals 14 residues. CDR3 sequence (DNA): TGTGCCAGCAGTTTAAGGGGATGGACCGGGGAGCTGTTTTTT. As protein: CASSLRGWTGELFF.

The V and J genes are TRBV5-1 and TRBJ1-1; 7 bases fit TRBD1. The CDR3 is 14 residues long. The ends lost 0 bases at V and 5 bases at J; junction bases unmatched: 4. The germline V gene has CDR1 SGHRS and CDR2 YFSETQ. The chain's CDR3 is CASSLAGGGTEAFF. CDR3 sequence (DNA): TGCGCCAGCAGCTTGGCAGGGGGTGGAACTGAAGCTTTCTTT.

The chain carries TRBV25-1 and TRBJ1-2; perhaps TRBD1 as D (6 bases). Germline assignment: CDR1 MGHDK and CDR2 SYGVNS. This CDR3 has 15 residues. The V end lost 4 bases, the J end lost 4 bases, and 16 bases lay between the germline ends. CDR3 sequence (DNA): TGTGCCAGCAGTGTTCACGGGGGGGCTTCCTATGGCTACACCTTC. This sequence encodes CASSVHGGASYGYTF.

CDR3 sequence: CASSEGHLGGNTEAFF. The CDR3 DNA is TGTGCCAGCAGTGAAGGACATTTGGGAGGGAACACTGAAGCTTTCTTT. The rearrangement links TRBV2 to TRBJ1-1, with unresolved D. V was shortened by 1 base and J by 1 base, with 13 bases between the two germline ends. Germline V CDR1 and CDR2: SNHLY, FYNNEI. The CDR3 runs 16 residues.

V usage is TRBV5-6 and J usage is TRBJ2-7; D is ambiguous. This CDR3 is built from 13 residues. From germline, CDR1 is SGHDT and CDR2 YYEEEE. V was trimmed by 2 bases and J by 3 bases, leaving 9 bases between them. The DNA of the CDR3 is TGTGCCAGCAGCTTACCACACCTCTACGAGCAGTACTTC. The encoded protein is CASSLPHLYEQYF. Drawing the rest from reference TRBV5-6 and TRBJ2-7, the complete variable domain is DAGVTQSPTHLIKTRGQQVTLRCSPKSGHDTVSWYQQALGQGPQFIFQYYEEEERQRGNFPDRFSGHQFPNYSSELNVNALLLGDSALYLCASSLPHLYEQYFGPGTRLTVT.

This sequence joins TRBV3-1 (or the pseudogene TRBV3-2) and TRBJ2-7; weak D call: TRBD1 (6 bases). The CDR3 has 14 amino acids. Looked up from germline, CDR1 is LGHDT and CDR2 is YNNKEL (reference sequence). V gave up 3 bases and J gave up 3 bases, with 12 bases separating them. CDR3 sequence reads: CASSQDRTSYEQYF. The CDR3 DNA sequence: TGTGCCAGCAGCCAGGACAGAACTAGCTACGAGCAGTACTTC.

This clone appeared a few times. Germline and junction disagree at one end, which may indicate a read error. The genes are TRBV7-9 and TRBJ1-3; TRBD1 is a possible D gene (6 bases). This CDR3 has 12 residues. The germline V gene has CDR1 SEHNR and CDR2 FQNEAQ (reference sequence). The CDR3 nucleotides read TGTGCCAGCAGCTTAACGGGGGGCGGCCGCCTCTTT. Residues: CASSLTGGGRLF.

V gene TRBV6-1 combines with J gene TRBJ1-1; 7 bases fit TRBD1. Germline V gene data show CDR1 as MNHNS and CDR2 as SASEGT. This CDR3 is 16 amino acids long. Germline trimming cut 1 base from V and 3 bases from J; bases unmatched to any gene: 8. The CDR3 DNA reads TGTGCCAGCAGTGAAGGGCAGGGGGTCTGGGACACTGAAGCTTTCTTT. Translated: CASSEGQGVWDTEAFF.

This clone has more than one count but fewer than ten. The rearrangement uses TRBV7-9 and TRBJ1-5, with D hard to call. V was clipped by 5 bases and J by 2 bases, with 22 bases between them. Germline V gives CDR1 SEHNR, CDR2 FQNEAQ (reference sequence). CDR3 size: 18 residues. The CDR3 protein is CASSPSPAGIDGNQPQHF. CDR3 coding DNA: TGTGCCAGCAGCCCTAGCCCCGCCGGGATTGATGGCAATCAGCCCCAGCATTTT.

This clone has a handful of counts. The chain uses TRBV30 and TRBJ1-1, with 7 positions matching TRBD1. The CDR3 is 14 amino acids. V dropped 3 bases and J dropped 4; count of bases not matched to a gene: 8. Germline V gene sequence: CDR1 GTSNPN, CDR2 SVGIG (reference sequence). CDR3 nucleotide sequence: TGTGCCTGGAGCGTTGACAGGGAGGTCACTGAAGCTTTCTTT. Protein sequence: CAWSVDREVTEAFF.

CDR3 amino acids: CAWRIGGENQPQHF. The CDR3 DNA is TGTGCCTGGAGGATAGGGGGGGAAAATCAGCCCCAGCATTTT. J is TRBJ1-5 and V is TRBV30; weak D call: TRBD1 (6 bases). This CDR3 is 14 amino acids long. The germline V gene encodes CDR1 GTSNPN and CDR2 SVGIG (reference sequence). V dropped 3 bases and J dropped 4 bases, with 13 bases sitting between them. The full variable domain, in which reference TRBV30 and TRBJ1-5 provide the parts outside the CDR3, is SQTIHQWPATLVQPVGSPLSLECTVEGTSNPNLYWYRQAAGRGLQLLFYSVGIGQISSEVPQNLSASRPQDRQFILSSKKLLLSDSGFYLCAWRIGGENQPQHFGDGTRLSIL.

The genes are TRBV6-5 and TRBJ1-1, with D uncertain. V was cut by 5 bases and J by 5 bases, with 15 bases left in between. The CDR3 length is 14 residues. Germline loops: CDR1 MNHEY, CDR2 SVGAGI. The CDR3 DNA reads TGTGCCAGCAGTCCTTTAGGACGGGAGACTGAAGCTTTCTTT. Translated: CASSPLGRETEAFF.

CDR3 sequence: CASSSGSSYEQYF. CDR3 nucleotides: TGTGCCAGCAGCTCCGGGAGCTCCTACGAGCAGTACTTC. The chain joins TRBV7-2 to TRBJ2-7; a possible D gene is TRBD2 (6 bases). The CDR3 totals 13 residues. CDR1 and CDR2 from the germline V gene are SGHTA and FQGNSA. Deletions cut 4 bases from V and 0 bases from J, with 7 bases between.

V and J are TRBV6-2 or TRBV6-3 and TRBJ2-7; D not resolved. V gave up 2 bases and J gave up 0 bases, with 8 bases separating them. The CDR3 totals 14 residues. Germline V gene data show CDR1 as MNHEY and CDR2 as SVGEGT. CDR3 amino acids: CASSYRAYSYEQYF. The CDR3 coding sequence is TGTGCCAGCAGTTACAGAGCATACTCCTACGAGCAGTACTTC.

The sample holds one count of this clone. The chain uses TRBV27 and TRBJ1-6; tentative D call: TRBD1 (6 bases). This CDR3 has 15 amino acids. CDR1 and CDR2 from the germline V gene are MNHEY and SMNVEV (reference sequence). The V and J ends lost 4 bases and 6 bases respectively, with 13 bases between them. CDR3 residues: CASSYGQPLNSPLHF. CDR3 coding DNA: TGTGCCAGCAGTTACGGACAGCCCCTTAATTCACCCCTCCACTTT.

The rearrangement uses TRBV5-4 and TRBJ2-7; D is ambiguous. The ends were cut back, 4 bases at V and 3 bases at J, with 11 bases in the middle. The CDR3 contains 13 residues. Germline V gene lookup returns CDR1 SGHNT and CDR2 YYREEE (reference sequence). The CDR3 spells CASSPPGRYEQYF. DNA of the CDR3: TGTGCCAGCAGCCCTCCTGGGCGCTACGAGCAGTACTTC.

The chain has TRBV30 and TRBJ1-1; D unresolved. Germline CDR1 and CDR2: GTSNPN and SVGIG (reference sequence). CDR3 size: 14 residues. V was pared by 2 bases and J by 5 bases, with 15 bases between. The CDR3 nucleotides are TGTGCCTGGAGTCCTCCCTGGAGGGAAACTGAAGCTTTCTTT. Protein sequence: CAWSPPWRETEAFF.

This rearrangement joins TRBV30 to TRBJ1-5; a possible D gene is TRBD1 (5 bases). V lost 2 bases and J lost 6, with 11 bases in between. Germline CDR1 is GTSNPN and CDR2 is SVGIG (reference sequence). The CDR3 covers 13 residues. CDR3: CAWSSQGRQPQHF. The CDR3 DNA is TGTGCCTGGAGTTCTCAGGGTCGTCAGCCCCAGCATTTT.

The CDR3 loop is CASSQDNQPQGNYGYTF. The CDR3 nucleotides are TGCGCCAGCAGCCAAGACAACCAACCACAGGGGAACTATGGCTACACCTTC. This chain links TRBV4-3 with TRBJ1-2; 7 nucleotides agree with TRBD1. The CDR3 spans 17 residues. Trimming took 0 bases from V and 2 from J; bases not matched to a gene: 9. Germline V gene lookup returns CDR1 LGHNA and CDR2 YSLEER.

The chain couples TRBV6-1 to TRBJ1-1, with D possibly being TRBD1 (5 bases). The CDR3 has 15 residues. V was shortened by 0 bases and J by 2 bases, with 10 bases between the two germline ends. Germline CDR1 MNHNS, CDR2 SASEGT. The CDR3 nucleotides read TGTGCCAGCAGTGAAGCGATGTGGGGCAACACTGAAGCTTTCTTT. Its protein is CASSEAMWGNTEAFF.